These 3 T cell receptor beta chains were all obtained from the same sample, sequenced in a study of shared clonotypes between healthy human individuals. The naive CD8 population came from CD45RO-negative cells selected for CCR7, without terminally differentiated effector memory CD45RA+ cells. Clones were sequenced by immunoSEQ multiplex PCR, and TCRdb holds only the in-frame ones, with some missing. The sample yields about 2.2 million clones, around 93% seen once. Sequencing used naive CD8+ T cells from PBMCs. Receptors originate from a man between 18 and 35 years old in good health. Some clones in this sample may be carry-over from other donors' samples.

This clone was picked up one time. This sequence joins TRBV7-6 and TRBJ2-7; maybe TRBD2 (6 bases). Germline loops: CDR1 SGHVS, CDR2 FNYEAQ. CDR3 length: 18 residues. V lost 5 bases, J lost 2 bases, and 25 bases lay in between. Written as DNA, the CDR3 is TGTGCCAGCAGCCCTGGGGGGTTGGGGGGACCATCTCCCTACGAGCAGTACTTC. The encoded protein is CASSPGGLGGPSPYEQYF.

J is TRBJ2-5 and V is TRBV19; 10 bases line up with TRBD1. The V segment lost 4 bases and the J segment 1 base; nucleotides outside the gene matches: 3. Germline loops: CDR1 LNHDA, CDR2 SQIVND (reference sequence). The CDR3 covers 15 residues. The DNA for the CDR3 is TGTGCCAGTAGTACGGACAGGGGGACCCAAGAGACCCAGTACTTC. It codes for CASSTDRGTQETQYF.

V usage is TRBV27 and J usage is TRBJ2-7; D is possibly TRBD2 (5 bases). The CDR3 runs 14 residues. V lost 5 bases and J lost 7, with 18 bases in between. Germline V gives CDR1 MNHEY, CDR2 SMNVEV (reference sequence). The CDR3: CASSIRAEPGEQYF. The CDR3 bases are TGTGCCAGCAGTATAAGGGCCGAGCCGGGGGAGCAGTACTTC.